Sequencing of this T cell receptor beta chain was carried out in a study of regulatory T cells in long-lasting Graves disease (dated by TCRdb to about 2021). Some background on the complete study: In the newly diagnosed Graves' disease group, patients had been taking antithyroid drugs for less than 3 months. Peripheral blood TCR sequencing and RNA sequencing compared persistent Graves' disease patients with newly diagnosed Graves' disease patients. A total of roughly 33 samples were covered by TCR sequencing, comprising approximately 13 persistent and approximately 20 newly diagnosed Graves' disease patients. The study took place in China and was registered as a clinical trial.

Receptor libraries were prepared by multiplex PCR. TCRdb shows the sequencer as Illumina HiSeq 4000. CDR3 regions were amplified by Arm-PCR with iRepertoire HTBI primers to construct TCR beta libraries. Before sequencing, the PCR products underwent gel purification. Regarding the original processing steps: Gene usage analysis of CDR3 amino acid clonotypes used the 50 to 70 TRBV and 11 to 15 TRBJ segments found across samples. COPE and FqMerger were used to merge filtered high-quality paired reads into contigs. BLAST was used to align contigs to the IMGT TRBV, TRBD and TRBJ reference genes, and CDR3 was defined following IMGT. Clonotypes above 0.1% frequency were classified as highly expanded clones. Shannon entropy was used to measure repertoire diversity, and the Gini coefficient was used to measure V-J evenness. A clonotype found in more than one individual was treated as public. The public reads were reanalyzed by TCRdb: fastp trimming at Q25, MiXCR alignment, in-frame beta chains only. Every CDR3 protein is listed once, alongside the most common genes and DNA of its rows. It is TCRdb's table, rather than the study itself, that gives the V and J calls and clone size. For this sample the table gives some 340,000 distinct CDR3 sequences, of which 10% to 15% were detected only once. The ten largest clones represent approximately 17% of the sample.

Summary of the overall study and its limitations: Persistent disease showed preferential use of TRBV28, TRBJ1-2 and TRBJ2-5, whereas newly diagnosed disease favored TRBV20-1 and TRBJ2-1. Patients with persistent disease shared more public clonotypes (under 3,000) than newly diagnosed patients did (966). The small sample size was acknowledged by the authors as a limitation that may reduce accuracy. Lower TCR Shannon entropy and fewer highly expanded clones were observed in persistent Graves' disease patients than in newly diagnosed patients, which suggested clonal expansion. The study examined only peripheral blood because the primary lesion, thyroid tissue, could not be accessed. Only the TCR beta chain was sequenced and analyzed.

On this clonotype itself: No cognate antigen has been identified for it. No clone much larger than this one lies a single base away; base qualities are absent.

Taken with the paper, the label for time point translates to: newly diagnosed GD, antithyroid drugs for less than 3 months. For both TCR sequencing and RNA sequencing, RNA was extracted from PBMCs in TRIzol. Graves' disease was diagnosed according to American Thyroid Association guidelines. Recruitment of patients was carried out at an endocrinology department in Xi'an, China. From each patient, around 8.3 milliliters of peripheral blood was collected into an EDTA anticoagulant tube. Ficoll Paque Plus density gradient separation was used to isolate PBMCs, and no further T cell sorting was performed. RNA quality was checked with an Agilent 2100 Bioanalyzer and agarose gel, and concentration with a NanoDrop 2000. The CDR3 spans 16 residues, from the cysteine through the phenylalanine. Only the CDR3 DNA stays, 48 bases, in frame from base 1. V is trimmed back by 7 bases and J by 5 bases, and the junction contains 11 bases that no gene match accounts for. Taken from the germline V gene, the CDR1 and CDR2 loops are SGHVS and FQNEAQ.

This same sample was also part of a study on T cells in Graves' hyperthyroidism and ophthalmopathy. As the second paper documents: Graves' hyperthyroidism was defined as stable when no progression to ophthalmopathy occurred over 18 months of follow-up. Hyperthyroidism patients were newly diagnosed, had a disease duration of under 2 months, and were aged 18 to 65 years. Patients with uncontrolled infections, other autoimmune diseases, pregnancy or lactation were excluded. Diagnoses were based on clinical symptoms, serum thyroxine and TRAb, thyroid ultrasound and orbital computed tomography. The TCR CDR3 was subjected to a first round of RT-PCR using the HTBI primer set and the Qiagen OneStep RT-PCR kit. Most expanded thyroid clonotypes (frequency above 0.001) were also detected in blood, a finding suggesting that blood repertoires may reflect thyroid immune responses. Ophthalmopathy was separated from stable hyperthyroidism by a 13 V-J signature model, with around 90% sensitivity and roughly 81% specificity obtained in cross-validation and 80%/75% obtained in testing. During validation, the model predicted progression to ophthalmopathy a median of approximately 6 months ahead of onset, with around 70% sensitivity and about 72% specificity. To identify distinguishing TCR V-J signatures, a discovery cohort of around 98 patients was used, comprising 40 to 45 with Graves' ophthalmopathy and around 60 with stable Graves' hyperthyroidism. An independent validation cohort of under 20 hyperthyroidism patients and roughly 16 patients who later progressed to ophthalmopathy tested prospective prediction of ophthalmopathy. The roughly 100 discovery patients were randomly split 7:3 into training and test sets. Thyroid tissue and blood T-cell repertoires from six Graves' hyperthyroidism patients were also compared in the study. Following sampling, methimazole starting at 30 mg daily was given to hyperthyroidism patients, and high-dose intravenous methylprednisolone was given to ophthalmopathy patients. Libraries were constructed in a second round of multiplex PCR, after which size selection and purification were carried out. Libraries were sequenced paired-end with 100 bp reads on an Illumina HiSeq2000. SOAPnuke was used to process the raw data, with reads discarded if the reads contained adapters or uncalled bases, had a mean Phred below 15, or lacked an exact constant-primer or identifier match. High-quality paired reads were merged with COPE v1.2.5, and unique nucleotide sequences were defined as clonotypes. MiTCR v1.1 was used to align clonotypes to the IMGT TRBV, TRBD and TRBJ reference segments. The analysis was restricted to V-J combinations with a frequency above 0.0001, which together covered 99.2% of the repertoires. A TCS score was defined as the ratio of F50 (clonal expansion) to E x V (chaos), with BLOSUM62-based TCRdist applied between CDR3 peptides within each V-J. Welch's t-statistics and random forest reduced 450 to 600 V-J features to 13, which were used in a naive Bayes classifier (R e1071). No statistical method was used to set the sample size in advance, and investigators knew the group allocation. The paper reports TCR Vbeta CDR3 sequencing of roughly 140 peripheral blood samples: 40 or so ophthalmopathy, 70 to 85 hyperthyroidism and around 17 progressor patients.

The sample in question was peripheral blood mononuclear cells (PBMCs), obtained at new diagnosis, from a patient treated with antithyroid drugs. The sequence derives from a woman aged 18-29 years with Graves disease. Donor details come from another sample of the same person, matched by shared clones. This sequence uses TRBV7-8 and TRBJ2-3; 11 junctional bases match TRBD2. DNA sequence: TGTGCCAGCACCCAACGCGGGCTAGCGGGGGGAGATACGCAGTATTTT. It codes for CASTQRGLAGGDTQYF.